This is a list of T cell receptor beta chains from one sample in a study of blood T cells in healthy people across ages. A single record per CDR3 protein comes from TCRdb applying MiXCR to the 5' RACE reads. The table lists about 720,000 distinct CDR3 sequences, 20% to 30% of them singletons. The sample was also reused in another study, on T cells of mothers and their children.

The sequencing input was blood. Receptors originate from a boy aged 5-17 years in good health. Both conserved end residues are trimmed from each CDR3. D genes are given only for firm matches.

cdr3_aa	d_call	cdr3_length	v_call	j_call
AISASGETQY	.	10	TRBV10-3	TRBJ2-5
ASSPTGLAFQF	TRBD2	11	TRBV6-2/TRBV6-3	TRBJ2-1
ASSSGGTVNTEAF	.	13	TRBV7-9	TRBJ1-1
ASSAEGARADTQY	.	13	TRBV6-1	TRBJ2-3
ATSREVPGTNYGYT	.	14	TRBV15	TRBJ1-2
ATSERGTGGYYNEQF	TRBD1	15	TRBV24-1	TRBJ2-1
ATSRDRSGNEQF	.	12	TRBV15	.
ASSLSASGSSCEQY	TRBD2	14	TRBV27	.
SALGPSTEAF	.	10	TRBV29-1	TRBJ1-1
SVVRVDLQETQY	.	12	TRBV29-1	TRBJ2-5
ASGLVLKSSGSRSYNEQF	.	18	TRBV12-5	TRBJ2-1
SARGTDNQPQH	.	11	TRBV20-1	TRBJ1-5
ASSPRSITGETQY	.	13	TRBV28	TRBJ2-5
SAPPQPGVGEQY	.	12	TRBV20-1	TRBJ2-7
ASSQSIRVEQETQY	.	14	TRBV3-1	TRBJ2-5
ASSTDGTGNTIY	.	12	TRBV19	TRBJ1-3
ASSLEGRGDTQY	.	12	TRBV7-8	TRBJ2-3
SALIRDRGPYGQY	TRBD1	13	TRBV20-1	TRBJ2-7
SARRSSGNPNTGELF	TRBD2	15	TRBV20-1	TRBJ2-2
SVIPGAYEQF	.	10	TRBV29-1	TRBJ2-1
ASSQTRSGKETQY	.	13	TRBV4-3	TRBJ2-5
ASSATGVAEAF	TRBD1	11	TRBV19	TRBJ1-1
ASSQDRGQPYNEQF	.	14	TRBV4-2	TRBJ2-1
SAASGPTGELF	TRBD2	11	TRBV20-1	TRBJ2-2
SARRRSRGDEQY	.	12	TRBV20-1	TRBJ2-7
ASSQGTGREETQY	TRBD1	13	TRBV4-3	TRBJ2-5
ASSLGLTNTEAF	.	12	TRBV4-1	TRBJ1-1
ASSQESETFYGYT	.	13	TRBV4-1	TRBJ1-2
ASSLKRGALAPSTDTQY	TRBD2	17	TRBV7-2	TRBJ2-3
ASSKALSDGRSGFEVYNEQF	.	20	TRBV21-1	.
ASSTYLGGSSYNEQF	TRBD2	15	TRBV5-5	TRBJ2-1
ASSQRGESYEQY	.	12	TRBV4-2	.
ASSDGGETDTQY	.	12	TRBV6-4	TRBJ2-3
ASSLSTAAGQGTQY	.	14	TRBV11-2	TRBJ2-5
ASSQDIGAPYGYT	.	13	TRBV4-3	TRBJ1-2
ASRHRDGRKEKLF	.	13	TRBV6-2/TRBV6-3	TRBJ1-4
ASSLATGIGAF	.	11	TRBV7-2	TRBJ1-1
SVRNAPEKLF	.	10	TRBV20-1	TRBJ1-4
ASSQDYGVPREQY	.	13	TRBV14	TRBJ2-7
ASSSPRTGYRSPLH	TRBD1	14	TRBV27	TRBJ1-6
ASSQGRVYPETQY	.	13	TRBV3-1	TRBJ2-5
ATKGQGSEAF	TRBD1	10	TRBV19	TRBJ1-1
ASNSPGQGRETQY	TRBD1	13	TRBV6-6	TRBJ2-5
ASSLYGQGMNTEAF	TRBD1	14	TRBV5-6	TRBJ1-1
ASSQDLGTGANTGELF	TRBD1	16	TRBV4-3	TRBJ2-2